This TCR beta chain was profiled in a study of blood T cells in healthy people across ages. The table lists this clonotype with a few counts. Primers used in a second PCR of about 6 to 11 cycles were a sample-barcoded 5' primer and a J-beta primer mix. One entry per CDR3 protein results from TCRdb running MiXCR on the 5' RACE reads. The table lists around 750,000 distinct CDR3 sequences, 40% to 65% of them singletons. Losses at the gene ends were 4 bases for V and 5 bases for J; bases not matched to a gene: 3. This CDR3 is 14 amino acids long. Germline lookup yields CDR1 SGHRS and CDR2 YFSETQ. This receptor was identified in a man at least 80 years old in good health. The V gene is TRBV5-1, the J gene TRBJ1-6, with 7 bases that match TRBD1. Source material: blood. This chain's CDR3 is CASSRTGDNSPLHF. As DNA, the CDR3 is TGCGCCAGCAGCCGCACAGGGGATAATTCACCCCTCCACTTT.